This TCR beta chain was recorded in a study of CD8 T cells in Susac syndrome (dated by TCRdb to the late 2010s). Regarding the study in general: Repertoire sequencing was used to test whether CD8+ T cell activation and differentiation in Susac syndrome was antigen driven. Clonality of the CD8+ T cell repertoire was compared between roughly 13 healthy donors, some 14 Susac syndrome patients and 15 multiple sclerosis patients. General findings and caveats noted by the study authors: The number of individuals in the TCR sequencing and HLA analysis was acknowledged as relatively small.

Worth noting for this clonotype: The antigen this receptor binds is unknown. One base away there is no much larger clone; base qualities are not given.

High-throughput TCR beta sequencing profiled peripheral blood CD8+ and CD4+ T cells from healthy donors, Susac syndrome patients and multiple sclerosis patients. Treatment-naive patients with stable or active relapsing-remitting disease fulfilling revised McDonald criteria were used as multiple sclerosis controls. Bulk CD8+ and CD4+ T cells were purified magnetically by negative isolation, whereas CD8+ TEMRA cells were enriched by FACS. Blood was collected in EDTA tubes and processed within 24 hours, with PBMCs isolated through density gradient centrifugation. PBMCs destined for TCR sequencing were cryopreserved in liquid nitrogen and later thawed in a 37 °C water bath. The sorted or isolated CD4+, CD8+ and CD8+ TEMRA cells reached a purity of at least 90%. RNA was extracted using the RNeasy kit, and about 0.45 to 1 microgram was reverse transcribed with random hexamers. The immunoSEQ multiplex PCR assay, which covers 54 Vbeta and 13 Jbeta segments, was used to amplify TCR beta CDR3 regions. PCR amplification bias was corrected by using a synthetic template baseline for primer optimization and computational correction. Processing in the source paper ran as follows. Reads were assigned to V, D and J genes according to IMGT and analyzed in immunoSEQ Analyzer, with only productive sequences retained. To calculate clonality, Shannon entropy was normalized by log2 of the number of productive unique sequences and then subtracted from one. For each patient and control, public and private clones were evaluated within the 100 most prevalent clones. Clones were defined as Susac-specific if absent from the healthy and MS cohorts, from 1052 published viral clones and from other ImmuneACCESS disease sequences. TCRdb applied fastp at Q25 and MiXCR to the public reads, then kept only in-frame beta chains. Records with the same CDR3 protein are collapsed into one entry carrying the most frequent genes and DNA. TCRdb assigned the V and J calls; the authors' analysis was not used. The table for this sample lists some 120,000 distinct CDR3 sequences; 90% to 95% of them were counted only once. 0.24% of the sample comes from the top ten.

From cysteine to phenylalanine, the CDR3 is 14 amino acids long. CDR3 DNA is the only sequence kept; it has 42 bases, read in frame from the first base. After removal of 6 bases from V and 3 bases from J, the junction retains 1 base not matched to a gene. For CDR1 and CDR2, the germline V gene lists KGHSH and LQKENI. This receptor was obtained from a human donor with multiple sclerosis. The chain joins TRBV18 to TRBJ2-5; 13 central bases correspond to TRBD2. The sample comprised CD8+ T cells from PBMCs. The DNA is as follows: TGTGCCAGCTCCGGACTAGCGGGAGAAGAGACCCAGTACTTC. This translates into CASSGLAGEETQYF.